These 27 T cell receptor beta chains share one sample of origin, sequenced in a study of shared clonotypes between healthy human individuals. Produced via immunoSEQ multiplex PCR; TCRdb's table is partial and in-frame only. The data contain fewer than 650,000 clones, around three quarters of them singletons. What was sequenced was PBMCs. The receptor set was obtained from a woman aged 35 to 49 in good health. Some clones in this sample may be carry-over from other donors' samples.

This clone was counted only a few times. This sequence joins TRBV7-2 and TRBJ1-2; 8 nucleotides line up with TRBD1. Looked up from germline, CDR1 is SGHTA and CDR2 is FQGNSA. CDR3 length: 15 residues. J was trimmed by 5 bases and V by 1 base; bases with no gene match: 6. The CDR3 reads CASSLVPGQEYGYTF. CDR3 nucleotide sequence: TGTGCCAGCAGCTTAGTCCCGGGACAGGAGTATGGCTACACCTTC.

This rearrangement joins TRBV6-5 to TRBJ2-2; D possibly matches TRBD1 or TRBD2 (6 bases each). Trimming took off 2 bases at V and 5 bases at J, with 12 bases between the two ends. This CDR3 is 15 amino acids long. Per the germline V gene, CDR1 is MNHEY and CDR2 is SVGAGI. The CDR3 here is CASSYGGPVTGELFF. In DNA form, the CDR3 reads TGTGCCAGCAGTTACGGGGGGCCGGTAACCGGGGAGCTGTTTTTT.

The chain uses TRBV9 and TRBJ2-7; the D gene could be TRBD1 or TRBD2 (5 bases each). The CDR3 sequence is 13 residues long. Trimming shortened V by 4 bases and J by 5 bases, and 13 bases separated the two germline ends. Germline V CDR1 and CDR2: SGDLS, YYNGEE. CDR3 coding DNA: TGTGCCAGCAGCAGGGGAGCTGAAAACGAGCAGTACTTC. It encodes CASSRGAENEQYF.

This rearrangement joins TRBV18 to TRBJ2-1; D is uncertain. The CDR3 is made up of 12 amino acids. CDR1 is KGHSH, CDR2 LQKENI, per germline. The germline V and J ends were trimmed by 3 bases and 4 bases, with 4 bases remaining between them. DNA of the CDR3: TGTGCCAGCTCACCCCAGTACAATGAGCAGTTCTTC. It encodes CASSPQYNEQFF.

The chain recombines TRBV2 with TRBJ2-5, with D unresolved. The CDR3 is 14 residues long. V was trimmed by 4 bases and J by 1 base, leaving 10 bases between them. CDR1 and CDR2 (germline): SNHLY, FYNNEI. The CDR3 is CASSVLGGQETQYF. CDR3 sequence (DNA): TGTGCCAGCAGTGTTCTGGGCGGCCAAGAGACCCAGTACTTC. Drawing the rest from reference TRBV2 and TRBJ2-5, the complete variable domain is EPEVTQTPSHQVTQMGQEVILRCVPISNHLYFYWYRQILGQKVEFLVSFYNNEISEKSEIFDDQFSVERPDGSNFTLKIRSTKLEDSAMYFCASSVLGGQETQYFGPGTRLLVL.

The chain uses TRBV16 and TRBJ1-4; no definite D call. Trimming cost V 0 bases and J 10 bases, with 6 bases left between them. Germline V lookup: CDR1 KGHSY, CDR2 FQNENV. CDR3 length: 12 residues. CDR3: CASSQSGVKLFF. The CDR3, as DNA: TGTGCCAGCAGCCAATCGGGCGTAAAACTGTTTTTT.

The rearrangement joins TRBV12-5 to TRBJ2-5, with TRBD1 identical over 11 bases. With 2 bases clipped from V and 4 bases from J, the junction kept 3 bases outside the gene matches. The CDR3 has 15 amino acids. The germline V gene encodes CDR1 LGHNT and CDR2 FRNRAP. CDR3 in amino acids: CASGLMGQGVETQYF. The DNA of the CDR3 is TGTGCTAGTGGTTTGATGGGACAGGGGGTAGAGACCCAGTACTTC.

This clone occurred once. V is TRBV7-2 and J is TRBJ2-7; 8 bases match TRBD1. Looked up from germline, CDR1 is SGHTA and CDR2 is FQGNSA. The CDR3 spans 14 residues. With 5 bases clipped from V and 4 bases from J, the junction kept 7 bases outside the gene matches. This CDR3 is CASSRTGTGYEQYF. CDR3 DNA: TGTGCCAGCAGCCGGACCGGGACAGGATACGAGCAGTACTTC.

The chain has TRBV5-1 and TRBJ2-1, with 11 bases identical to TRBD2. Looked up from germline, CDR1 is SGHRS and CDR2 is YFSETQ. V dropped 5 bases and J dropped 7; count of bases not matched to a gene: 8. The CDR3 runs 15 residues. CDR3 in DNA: TGCGCCAGCAGGGGTCGACTAGCGGGAAGTAATGAGCAGTTCTTC. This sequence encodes CASRGRLAGSNEQFF.

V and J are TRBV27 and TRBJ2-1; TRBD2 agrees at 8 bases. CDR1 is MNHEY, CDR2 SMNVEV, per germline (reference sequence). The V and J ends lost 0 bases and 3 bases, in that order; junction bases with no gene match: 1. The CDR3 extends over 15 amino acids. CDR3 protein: CASSLSLAGYNEQFF. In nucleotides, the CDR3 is TGTGCCAGCAGTTTATCTCTAGCGGGCTACAATGAGCAGTTCTTC.

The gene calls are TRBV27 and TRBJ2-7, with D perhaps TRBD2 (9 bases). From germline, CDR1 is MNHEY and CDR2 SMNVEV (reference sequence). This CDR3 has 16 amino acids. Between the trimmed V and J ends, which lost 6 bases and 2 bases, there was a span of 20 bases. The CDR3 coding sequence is TGTGCCAGCAGGCGCCAGGGGGCGGGAGGGGCCTACGAGCAGTACTTC. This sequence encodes CASRRQGAGGAYEQYF.

CDR3 sequence reads: CASSVEVTSGTGELFF. Here the CDR3 DNA reads TGTGCCAGCAGCGTAGAGGTGACCTCGGGCACCGGGGAGCTGTTTTTT. The V and J genes are TRBV9 and TRBJ2-2, with D unresolved. Germline V gene sequence: CDR1 SGDLS, CDR2 YYNGEE. Deletions cut 0 bases from V and 4 bases from J, with 13 bases between. The CDR3 runs 16 residues. The full variable domain, rest sourced from reference TRBV9 and TRBJ2-2, is DSGVTQTPKHLITATGQRVTLRCSPRSGDLSVYWYQQSLDQGLQFLIQYYNGEERAKGNILERFSAQQFPDLHSELNLSSLELGDSALYFCASSVEVTSGTGELFFGEGSRLTVL.

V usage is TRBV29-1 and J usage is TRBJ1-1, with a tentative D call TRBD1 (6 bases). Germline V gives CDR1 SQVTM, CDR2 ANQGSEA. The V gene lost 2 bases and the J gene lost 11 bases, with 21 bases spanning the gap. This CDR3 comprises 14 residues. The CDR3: CSVELQGKDGRAFF. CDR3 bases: TGCAGCGTTGAACTGCAGGGGAAAGACGGACGGGCTTTCTTT.

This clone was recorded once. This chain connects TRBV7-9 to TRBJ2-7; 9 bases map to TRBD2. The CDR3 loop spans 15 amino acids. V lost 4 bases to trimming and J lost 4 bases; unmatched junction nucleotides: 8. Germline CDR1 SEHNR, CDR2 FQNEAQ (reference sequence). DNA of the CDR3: TGTGCCAGCAGCTCGGCTAGCGGGAAACCGTACGAGCAGTACTTC. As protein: CASSSASGKPYEQYF.

CDR3 region: CSASGGDTEAFF. The DNA of the CDR3 is TGCAGCGCCTCGGGGGGGGACACTGAAGCTTTCTTT. This chain joins TRBV29-1 and TRBJ1-1; TRBD1 might be the D (5 bases). The CDR3 extends over 12 amino acids. V lost 7 bases, J lost 3 bases, and 12 bases lay in between. Germline V lookup: CDR1 SQVTM, CDR2 ANQGSEA.

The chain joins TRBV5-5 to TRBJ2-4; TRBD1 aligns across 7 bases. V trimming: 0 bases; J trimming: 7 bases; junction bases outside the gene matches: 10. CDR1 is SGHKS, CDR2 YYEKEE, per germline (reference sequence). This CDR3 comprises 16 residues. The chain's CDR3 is CASSLGPSGQLNIQYF. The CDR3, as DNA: TGTGCCAGCAGCTTGGGGCCCTCGGGACAGCTTAACATTCAGTACTTC.

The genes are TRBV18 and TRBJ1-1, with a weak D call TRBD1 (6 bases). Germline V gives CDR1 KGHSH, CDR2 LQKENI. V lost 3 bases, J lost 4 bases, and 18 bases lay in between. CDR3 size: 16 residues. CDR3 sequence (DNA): TGTGCCAGCTCACCTCGGGGGGCGGGGGCGAGCACTGAAGCTTTCTTT. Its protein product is CASSPRGAGASTEAFF.

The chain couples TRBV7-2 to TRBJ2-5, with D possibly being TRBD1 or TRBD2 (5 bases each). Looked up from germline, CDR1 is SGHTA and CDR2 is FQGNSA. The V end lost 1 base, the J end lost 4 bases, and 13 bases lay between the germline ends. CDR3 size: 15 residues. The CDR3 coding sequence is TGTGCCAGCAGCTTAGACGGGACCCGAGGAGAGACCCAGTACTTC. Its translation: CASSLDGTRGETQYF. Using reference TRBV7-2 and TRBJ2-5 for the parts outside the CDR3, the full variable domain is GAGVSQSPSNKVTEKGKDVELRCDPISGHTALYWYRQSLGQGLEFLIYFQGNSAPDKSGLPSDRFSAERTGGSVSTLTIQRTQQEDSAVYLCASSLDGTRGETQYFGPGTRLLVL.

CDR3 nucleotides: TGTGCCAGCAGCCTCAGACTAGCGGTGTACCAAGAGACCCAGTACTTC. Protein: CASSLRLAVYQETQYF. This chain joins TRBV14 and TRBJ2-5; 9 positions agree with TRBD2. Germline V CDR1 and CDR2: SGHDN, FVKESK. The CDR3 sequence is 16 residues long. Trimming cost V 4 bases and J 0 bases; bases outside gene matches: 6.

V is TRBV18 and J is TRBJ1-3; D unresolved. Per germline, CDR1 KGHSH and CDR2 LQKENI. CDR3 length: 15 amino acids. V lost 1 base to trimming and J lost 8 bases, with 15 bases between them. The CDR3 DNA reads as TGTGCCAGCTCACCACTGCGTATCGGACGGGACACCATATATTTT. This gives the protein CASSPLRIGRDTIYF.

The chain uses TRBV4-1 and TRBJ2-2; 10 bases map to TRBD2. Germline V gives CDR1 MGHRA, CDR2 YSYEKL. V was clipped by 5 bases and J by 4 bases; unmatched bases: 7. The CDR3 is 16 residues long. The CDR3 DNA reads TGCGCCAGCAGCTCCCGTAGCGGGAGGATCACCGGGGAGCTGTTTTTT. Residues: CASSSRSGRITGELFF.

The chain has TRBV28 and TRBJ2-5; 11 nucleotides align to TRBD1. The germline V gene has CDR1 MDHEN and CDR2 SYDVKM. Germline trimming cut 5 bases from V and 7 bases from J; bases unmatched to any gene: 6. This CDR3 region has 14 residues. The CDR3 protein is CASSKDRGHGTQYF. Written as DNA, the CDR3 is TGTGCCAGCAGTAAGGACAGGGGGCACGGGACCCAGTACTTC.

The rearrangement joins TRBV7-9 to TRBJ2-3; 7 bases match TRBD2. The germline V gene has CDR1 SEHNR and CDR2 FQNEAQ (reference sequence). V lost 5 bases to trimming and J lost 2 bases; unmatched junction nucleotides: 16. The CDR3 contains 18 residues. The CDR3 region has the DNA TGTGCCAGCAGCCCCAAAGGGGCTAGCGGCCCCCCCACAGATACGCAGTATTTT. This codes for CASSPKGASGPPTDTQYF.

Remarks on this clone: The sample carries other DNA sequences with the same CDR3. CDR3 coding DNA: TGTGCCAGCAGCCCGGGACGGAACTCCTACGAGCAGTACTTC. Translated, it gives CASSPGRNSYEQYF. This chain uses TRBV11-2 with TRBJ2-7; possibly TRBD1 or TRBD2 for D (5 bases each). V lost 5 bases and J lost 0, with 11 bases in between. The CDR3 is 14 amino acids. CDR1 and CDR2 (germline): SGHAT, FQNNGV.

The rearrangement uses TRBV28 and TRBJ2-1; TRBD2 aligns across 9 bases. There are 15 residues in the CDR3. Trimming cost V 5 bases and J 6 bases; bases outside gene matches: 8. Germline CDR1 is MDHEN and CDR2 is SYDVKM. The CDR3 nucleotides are TGTGCCAGCAGTCCCGGGACTAGCCAAATCAATGAGCAGTTCTTC. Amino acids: CASSPGTSQINEQFF.

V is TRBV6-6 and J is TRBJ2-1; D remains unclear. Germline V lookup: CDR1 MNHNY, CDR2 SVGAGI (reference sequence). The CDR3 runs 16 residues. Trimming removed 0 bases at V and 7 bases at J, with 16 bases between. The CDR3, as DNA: TGTGCCAGCAGTTACTCTGAGCAGATCGTTCGGAATGAGCAGTTCTTC. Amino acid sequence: CASSYSEQIVRNEQFF.

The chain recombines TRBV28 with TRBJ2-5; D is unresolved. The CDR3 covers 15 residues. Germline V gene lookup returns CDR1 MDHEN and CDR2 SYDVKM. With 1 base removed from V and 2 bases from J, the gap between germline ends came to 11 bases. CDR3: CASSLLGDGQETQYF. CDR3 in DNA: TGTGCCAGCAGTTTATTGGGTGACGGTCAAGAGACCCAGTACTTC.